These T cell receptor beta chains were read from a single sample in a study of glioma-infiltrating T cells after dendritic cell vaccination. The method was immunoSEQ multiplex PCR; TCRdb's version includes in-frame clones alone and lacks a portion of them. The data show under 100,000 clones, with about 85% seen just once and under 3% held by the top ten. The source was blood, collected before dendritic cell vaccination. The receptors derive from a human donor with glioblastoma. CDR3s include the opening cysteine and the closing phenylalanine or tryptophan. The D gene is left open where the match is weak. A row's size may be missing; if present it is once, few, many or a size class.

18	TRBV4-1	TRBJ2-2	TRBD2	-	CASSQGGLAGVGTGELFF	TGCGCCAGCAGCCAAGGGGGACTAGCGGGAGTCGGGACCGGGGAGCTGTTTTTT
12	TRBV2	TRBJ2-5	-	-	CASAGSQETQYF	TGTGCCAGCGCGGGGTCCCAAGAGACCCAGTACTTC
15	TRBV4-1	TRBJ1-4	-	-	CASSLVDTTNEKLFF	TGCGCCAGCAGCCTAGTGGACACCACTAATGAAAAACTGTTTTTT
16	TRBV9	TRBJ2-1	TRBD2	-	CASSDELAGGYNEQFF	TGTGCCAGCAGCGACGAGCTAGCGGGAGGGTACAATGAGCAGTTCTTC
16	TRBV9	TRBJ2-3	TRBD2	-	CASSVGGRGVTDTQYF	TGTGCCAGCAGCGTAGGAGGGCGGGGGGTCACAGATACGCAGTATTTT
14	TRBV5-6	TRBJ2-7	TRBD1	-	CASSTGGPSYEQYF	TGTGCCAGCAGCACAGGGGGCCCTTCCTACGAGCAGTACTTC
14	TRBV30	TRBJ2-7	-	-	CAWSVGTYSYEQYF	TGTGCCTGGAGTGTAGGGACATACTCCTACGAGCAGTACTTC
16	TRBV7-2	TRBJ2-3	TRBD2	-	CASSSGLAGAQDTQYF	TGTGCCAGCAGCTCAGGACTAGCGGGAGCACAAGATACGCAGTATTTT
18	TRBV19	TRBJ2-2	TRBD2	-	CASSTRGLAGGPTGELFF	TGTGCCAGTAGTACCCGGGGACTAGCGGGGGGGCCTACCGGGGAGCTGTTTTTT
18	TRBV19	TRBJ1-2	TRBD1	-	CASTNPTGEALGGYGYTF	TGTGCCAGTACCAACCCGACAGGGGAGGCCCTTGGGGGCTATGGCTACACCTTC
15	TRBV2	TRBJ2-5	TRBD1	once	CASSGTGADVETQYF	TGTGCCAGCAGCGGGACAGGTGCAGACGTGGAGACCCAGTACTTC